The rows below give T cell receptor beta chains drawn from one sample of a study of graft-versus-host responses after intestinal transplantation. Their antigen targets remain unknown. TCRdb's table, derived via immunoSEQ multiplex PCR, lists solely in-frame clones and lacks some. The sample has 90,000 to 130,000 clones; just under 95% are singletons. The material sequenced was unstimulated CD8+ T cells sorted from spleen or lymph node cells, taken before intestinal transplant. The receptors were sampled from a human donor who received an intestinal transplant. Both conserved end residues are part of each CDR3. A D gene is named only where the DNA matches it firmly. Clone sizes are given selectively: once, few, many, or a class where the clone is expanded.

D gene	V gene	clone size	J gene	CDR3 protein	CDR3 DNA
NA	TRBV9	NA	TRBJ2-5	CASSVEQSRFETQYF	TGTGCCAGCAGCGTAGAACAGTCTCGGTTTGAGACCCAGTACTTC
TRBD2	TRBV28	NA	TRBJ2-3	CASSLGLDIYF	TGTGCCAGCAGTCTCGGACTAGATATTTATTTT
NA	TRBV6-1	NA	TRBJ2-7	CASSEARRPYEQYF	TGTGCCAGCAGTGAGGCTCGCCGCCCCTACGAGCAGTACTTC
TRBD1	TRBV6-5	NA	TRBJ1-5	CASRDRGLGQPQHF	TGTGCCAGCAGGGACAGGGGGCTGGGCCAGCCCCAGCATTTT
TRBD1	TRBV5-1	NA	TRBJ2-7	CASSPPGTGEYEQYF	TGCGCCAGCAGCCCTCCCGGGACAGGGGAGTACGAGCAGTACTTC
NA	TRBV19	few	TRBJ1-2	CASSIPYPTDGYTF	TGTGCCAGTAGTATACCCTACCCGACAGATGGCTACACCTTC
NA	TRBV9	NA	TRBJ2-1	CASSVGLARSYNEQFF	TGTGCCAGCAGCGTAGGGCTAGCTAGGTCCTACAATGAGCAGTTCTTC
TRBD2	TRBV7-9	NA	TRBJ2-1	CASSFRLAVGGTDEQFF	TGTGCCAGCAGCTTCCGACTAGCGGTGGGGGGGACGGATGAGCAGTTCTTC
NA	TRBV7-8	NA	TRBJ2-5	CASSFAAETQYF	TGTGCCAGCAGCTTTGCTGCGGAGACCCAGTACTTC
TRBD1	TRBV5-4	NA	TRBJ1-4	CASSLTGEDEKLFF	TGTGCCAGCAGCTTGACAGGGGAGGATGAAAAACTGTTTTTT
NA	TRBV5-1	once	TRBJ2-7	CASSLEAGPSYEQYF	TGCGCCAGCAGCTTGGAGGCGGGACCCTCCTACGAGCAGTACTTC
TRBD1	TRBV27	once	TRBJ2-1	CASSPLTGGRAEQFF	TGTGCCAGCAGTCCCCTGACAGGGGGTCGTGCTGAGCAGTTCTTC
NA	TRBV6-5	NA	TRBJ2-1	CASSYGWRDGYNEQFF	TGTGCCAGCAGTTACGGCTGGCGAGATGGGTACAATGAGCAGTTCTTC
TRBD2	TRBV7-3	NA	TRBJ2-7	CASSPDGLAGYEQYF	TGTGCCAGCAGCCCAGACGGACTAGCGGGCTACGAGCAGTACTTC
NA	TRBV5-1	NA	TRBJ2-3	CASSLTGISILADTQYF	TGCGCCAGCAGCTTGACGGGGATATCGATTCTGGCGGATACGCAGTATTTT
NA	TRBV11-2	NA	TRBJ1-5	CASSLVPGAGGYNQPQHF	TGTGCCAGCAGCTTAGTTCCGGGGGCGGGGGGCTACAATCAGCCCCAGCATTTT
NA	TRBV27	NA	TRBJ2-3	CASSLGPLRTDTQYF	TGTGCCAGCAGTTTAGGCCCCTTGAGGACAGATACGCAGTATTTT
NA	TRBV6-1	NA	TRBJ2-7	CASSENRSPKYF	TGTGCCAGCAGTGAGAACAGGAGTCCTAAGTACTTC
NA	TRBV5-4	NA	TRBJ1-1	CASSSPWDTLF	TGTGCCAGCAGTTCACCCTGGGACACGTTATTT
NA	TRBV19	NA	TRBJ2-5	CASSIAGFQETQYF	TGTGCCAGTAGTATTGCGGGATTTCAAGAGACCCAGTACTTC
NA	TRBV19	NA	TRBJ2-2	CASSIRGSLGGELFF	TGTGCCAGTAGTATAAGGGGGTCATTAGGCGGGGAGCTGTTTTTT
NA	TRBV5-4	NA	TRBJ1-2	CASSLEASHYGYTF	TGTGCCAGCAGCTTGGAGGCTTCACACTATGGCTACACCTTC
NA	TRBV9	NA	TRBJ2-5	CASSVEARETQYF	TGTGCCAGCAGCGTAGAGGCGAGGGAGACCCAGTACTTC
NA	TRBV9	NA	TRBJ1-2	CASSIDTGWNGYTF	TGTGCCAGCAGCATAGACACGGGGTGGAATGGCTACACCTTC
NA	TRBV27	NA	TRBJ2-7	CASTRALNDEQYF	TGTGCCAGTACACGGGCCCTCAACGACGAGCAGTACTTC
NA	TRBV13	NA	TRBJ2-1	CASSSKIQDYNEQFF	TGTGCCAGCAGTTCCAAAATCCAAGACTACAATGAGCAGTTCTTC
NA	TRBV7-9	NA	TRBJ1-1	CATSQGRNTEAFF	TGTGCCACCTCACAAGGGAGGAACACTGAAGCTTTCTTT
TRBD1	TRBV27	NA	TRBJ2-7	CASSLSPTGGQQYF	TGTGCCAGCAGTTTATCCCCGACAGGGGGCCAGCAGTACTTC
NA	TRBV6-6	NA	TRBJ2-7	CASSYSLGYEQYF	TGTGCCAGCAGTTACTCCTTGGGATACGAGCAGTACTTC
NA	TRBV9	NA	TRBJ1-5	CASSQGPYSNQPQHF	TGTGCCAGCAGCCAGGGGCCTTATAGCAATCAGCCCCAGCATTTT
NA	TRBV4-1	NA	TRBJ2-7	CASSLRDTAYEQYF	TGCGCCAGCAGCCTCCGGGACACCGCCTACGAGCAGTACTTC
NA	TRBV6-5	NA	TRBJ2-7	CASSYSQGYEQYF	TGTGCCAGCAGTTACAGTCAGGGATACGAGCAGTACTTC
NA	TRBV27	NA	TRBJ2-1	CASSLSGNEQFF	TGTGCCAGCAGTTTGTCGGGAAATGAGCAGTTCTTC
NA	TRBV9	NA	TRBJ1-1	CASSRGSTEAFF	TGTGCCAGCAGTCGAGGGAGCACTGAAGCTTTCTTT
NA	TRBV28	once	TRBJ1-1	CASSFRVEAFF	TGTGCCAGCAGTTTTCGGGTTGAAGCTTTCTTT
TRBD2	TRBV15	NA	TRBJ2-1	CATGGLAGGKEQFF	TGTGCCACCGGGGGACTAGCGGGAGGAAAGGAGCAGTTCTTC
NA	TRBV19	NA	TRBJ2-4	CASSIIPLDIQYF	TGTGCCAGTAGTATAATACCCCTTGACATTCAGTACTTC
TRBD2	TRBV4-1	NA	TRBJ2-1	CASSQGEGNNEQFF	TGCGCCAGCAGCCAAGGGGAGGGGAACAATGAGCAGTTCTTC
NA	TRBV19	NA	TRBJ2-7	CASSPTSGGSYEQYF	TGTGCCAGTAGCCCCACATCAGGGGGGAGTTACGAGCAGTACTTC
NA	TRBV10-1	NA	TRBJ1-1	CASSEYKNTEAFF	TGCGCCAGCAGTGAGTATAAGAACACTGAAGCTTTCTTT
NA	TRBV7-9	NA	TRBJ1-1	CASSRGRETEAFF	TGTGCCAGCAGCCGGGGACGGGAGACTGAAGCTTTCTTT
TRBD1	TRBV5-1	NA	TRBJ1-1	CASSSDGQGFIEAFF	TGCGCCAGCAGCTCGGACGGACAGGGATTTATAGAAGCTTTCTTT
TRBD2	TRBV5-1	NA	TRBJ2-7	CASSLAGDGGGYEQYF	TGCGCCAGCAGCTTAGCGGGAGATGGAGGGGGGTACGAGCAGTACTTC
TRBD1	TRBV4-1	once	TRBJ1-1	CASSLPGQGGTEAFF	TGCGCCAGCAGCCTTCCGGGACAGGGAGGCACTGAAGCTTTCTTT
NA	TRBV9	NA	TRBJ2-1	CASSVGGSINNEQFF	TGTGCCAGCAGCGTGGGGGGATCGATCAACAATGAGCAGTTCTTC
NA	TRBV6-5	NA	TRBJ2-7	CASSASRISSYEQYF	TGTGCCAGCAGTGCCTCGCGGATTAGCTCCTACGAGCAGTACTTC
NA	TRBV27	NA	TRBJ2-1	CASSERPGPNEQFF	TGTGCCAGCAGTGAAAGACCGGGGCCCAATGAGCAGTTCTTC
NA	TRBV11-2	NA	TRBJ2-7	CASSLGQTYEQYF	TGTGCCAGCAGCTTAGGACAAACCTACGAGCAGTACTTC